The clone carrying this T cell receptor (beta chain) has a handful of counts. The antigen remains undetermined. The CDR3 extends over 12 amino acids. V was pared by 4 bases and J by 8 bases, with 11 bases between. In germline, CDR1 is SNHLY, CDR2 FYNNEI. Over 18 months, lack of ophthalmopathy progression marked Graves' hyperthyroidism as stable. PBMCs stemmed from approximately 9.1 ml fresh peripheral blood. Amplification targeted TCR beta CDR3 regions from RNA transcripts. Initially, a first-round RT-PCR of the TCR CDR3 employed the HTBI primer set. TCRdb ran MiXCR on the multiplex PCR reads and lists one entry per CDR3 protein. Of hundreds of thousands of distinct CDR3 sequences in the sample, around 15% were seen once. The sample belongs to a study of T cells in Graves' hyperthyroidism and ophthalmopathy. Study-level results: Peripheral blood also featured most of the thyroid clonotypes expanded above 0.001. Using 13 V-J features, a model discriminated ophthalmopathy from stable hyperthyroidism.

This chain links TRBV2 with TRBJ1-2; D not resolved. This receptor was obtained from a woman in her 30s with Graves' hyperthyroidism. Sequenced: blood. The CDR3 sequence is CASSGAPDGYTF. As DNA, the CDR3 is TGTGCCAGCAGTGGGGCTCCAGACGGCTACACCTTC.